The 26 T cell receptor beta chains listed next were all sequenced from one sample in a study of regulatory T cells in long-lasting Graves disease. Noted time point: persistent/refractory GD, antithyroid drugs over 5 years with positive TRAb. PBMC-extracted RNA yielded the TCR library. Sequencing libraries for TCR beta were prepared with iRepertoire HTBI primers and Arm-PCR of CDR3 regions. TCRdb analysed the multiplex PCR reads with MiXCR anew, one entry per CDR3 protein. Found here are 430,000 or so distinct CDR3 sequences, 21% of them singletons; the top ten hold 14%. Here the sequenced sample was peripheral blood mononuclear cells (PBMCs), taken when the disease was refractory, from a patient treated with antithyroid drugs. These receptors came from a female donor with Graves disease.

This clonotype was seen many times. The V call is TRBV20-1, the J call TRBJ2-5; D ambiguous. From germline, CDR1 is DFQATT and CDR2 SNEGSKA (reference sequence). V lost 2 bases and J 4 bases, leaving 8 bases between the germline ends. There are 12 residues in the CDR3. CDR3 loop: CSARTTGETQYF. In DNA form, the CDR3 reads TGCAGTGCTAGAACGACTGGAGAGACCCAGTACTTC.

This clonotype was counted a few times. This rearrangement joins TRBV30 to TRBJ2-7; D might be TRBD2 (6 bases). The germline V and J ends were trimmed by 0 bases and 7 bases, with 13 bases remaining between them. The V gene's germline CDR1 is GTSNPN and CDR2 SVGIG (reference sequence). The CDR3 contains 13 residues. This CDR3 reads CAWSVSLRGEQYF. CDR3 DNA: TGTGCCTGGAGTGTCTCCCTGCGGGGAGAGCAGTACTTC.

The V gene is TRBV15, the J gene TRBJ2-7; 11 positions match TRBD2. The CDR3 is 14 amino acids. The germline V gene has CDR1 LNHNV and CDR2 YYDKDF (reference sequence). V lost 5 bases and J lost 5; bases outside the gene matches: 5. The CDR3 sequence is CATSGTSGSHEQYF. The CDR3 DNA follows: TGTGCCACCAGCGGGACTAGCGGATCGCACGAGCAGTACTTC.

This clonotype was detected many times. CDR3 sequence reads: CASSQDRGNTEAFF. CDR3 nucleotide sequence: TGTGCCAGCAGTCAGGACAGGGGGAACACTGAAGCTTTCTTT. This sequence joins TRBV12-3 or TRBV12-4 and TRBJ1-1, with 9 nucleotides matching TRBD1. The J segment lost 1 base and the V segment lost 5 bases, leaving 2 bases of the junction unmatched. The CDR3 has 14 amino acids.

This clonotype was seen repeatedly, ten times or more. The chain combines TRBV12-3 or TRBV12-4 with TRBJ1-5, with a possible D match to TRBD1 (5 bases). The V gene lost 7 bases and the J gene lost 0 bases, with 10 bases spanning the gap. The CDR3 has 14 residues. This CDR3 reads CASTQTDSNQPQHF. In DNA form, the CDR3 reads TGTGCCAGCACCCAGACAGATAGCAATCAGCCCCAGCATTTT.

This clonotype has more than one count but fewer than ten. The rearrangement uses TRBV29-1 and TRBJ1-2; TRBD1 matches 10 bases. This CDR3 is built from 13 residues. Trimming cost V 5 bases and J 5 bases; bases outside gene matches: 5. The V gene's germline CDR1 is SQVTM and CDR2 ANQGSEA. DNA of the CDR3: TGCAGCGTTCGGGACAGGGGCAGTTATGGCTACACCTTC. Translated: CSVRDRGSYGYTF.

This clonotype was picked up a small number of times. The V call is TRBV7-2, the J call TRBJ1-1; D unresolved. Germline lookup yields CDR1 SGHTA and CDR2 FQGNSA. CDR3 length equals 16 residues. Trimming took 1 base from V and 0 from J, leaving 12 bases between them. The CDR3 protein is CASSLEPPEMNTEAFF. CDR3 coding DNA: TGTGCCAGCAGCTTAGAACCCCCTGAGATGAACACTGAAGCTTTCTTT.

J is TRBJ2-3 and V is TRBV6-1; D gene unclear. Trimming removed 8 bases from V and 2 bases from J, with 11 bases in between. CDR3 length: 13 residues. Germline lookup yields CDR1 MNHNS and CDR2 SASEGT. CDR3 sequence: CASVSPLTDTQYF. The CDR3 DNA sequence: TGTGCCAGCGTTTCCCCGCTCACAGATACGCAGTATTTT.

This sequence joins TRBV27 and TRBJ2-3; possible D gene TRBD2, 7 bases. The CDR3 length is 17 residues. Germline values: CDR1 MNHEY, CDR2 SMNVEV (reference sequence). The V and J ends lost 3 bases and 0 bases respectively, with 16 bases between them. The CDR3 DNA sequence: TGTGCCAGCAGTTTGAAGGGGGGAGGGCCTAGCACAGATACGCAGTATTTT. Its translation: CASSLKGGGPSTDTQYF.

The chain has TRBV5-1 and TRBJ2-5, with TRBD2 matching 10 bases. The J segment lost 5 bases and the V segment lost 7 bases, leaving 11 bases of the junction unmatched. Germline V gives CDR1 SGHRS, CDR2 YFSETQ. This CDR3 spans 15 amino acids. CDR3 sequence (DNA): TGCGCCAGCCAATGGACTAGCGGACGCCAGGAGACCCAGTACTTC. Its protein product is CASQWTSGRQETQYF.

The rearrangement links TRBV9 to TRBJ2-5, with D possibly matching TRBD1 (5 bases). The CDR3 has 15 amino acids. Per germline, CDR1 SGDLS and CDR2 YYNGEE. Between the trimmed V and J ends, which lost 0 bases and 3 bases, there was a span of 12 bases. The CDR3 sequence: CASSVGGAGKETQYF. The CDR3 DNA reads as TGTGCCAGCAGCGTAGGTGGGGCAGGGAAAGAGACCCAGTACTTC.

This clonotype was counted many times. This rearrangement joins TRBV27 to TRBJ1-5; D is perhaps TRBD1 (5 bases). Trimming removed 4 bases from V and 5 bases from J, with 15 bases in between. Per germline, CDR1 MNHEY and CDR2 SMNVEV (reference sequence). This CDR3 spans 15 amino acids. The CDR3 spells CASSYLGQGDQPQHF. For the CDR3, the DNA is TGTGCCAGCAGTTACCTGGGCCAGGGTGATCAGCCCCAGCATTTT.

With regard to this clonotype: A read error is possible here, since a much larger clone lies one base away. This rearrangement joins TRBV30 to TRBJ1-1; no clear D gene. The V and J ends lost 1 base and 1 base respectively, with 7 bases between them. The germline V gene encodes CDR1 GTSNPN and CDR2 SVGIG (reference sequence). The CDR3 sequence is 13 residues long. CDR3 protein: CAWSALTNTEAFF. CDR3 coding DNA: TGTGCCTGGAGTGCTCTGACGAACACTGAAGCTTTCTTT.

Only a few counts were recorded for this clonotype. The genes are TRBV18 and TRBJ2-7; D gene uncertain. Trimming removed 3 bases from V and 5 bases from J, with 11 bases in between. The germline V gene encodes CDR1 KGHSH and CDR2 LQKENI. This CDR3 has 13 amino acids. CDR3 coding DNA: TGTGCCAGCTCACCCCTAGTCGACAACGAGCAGTACTTC. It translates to CASSPLVDNEQYF.

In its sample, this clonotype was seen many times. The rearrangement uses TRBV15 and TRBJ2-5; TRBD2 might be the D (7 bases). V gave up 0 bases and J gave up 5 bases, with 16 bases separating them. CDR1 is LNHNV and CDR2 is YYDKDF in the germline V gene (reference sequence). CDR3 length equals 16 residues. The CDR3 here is CATSRDRGAGVETQYF. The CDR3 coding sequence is TGTGCCACCAGCAGAGACAGGGGTGCGGGAGTCGAGACCCAGTACTTC.

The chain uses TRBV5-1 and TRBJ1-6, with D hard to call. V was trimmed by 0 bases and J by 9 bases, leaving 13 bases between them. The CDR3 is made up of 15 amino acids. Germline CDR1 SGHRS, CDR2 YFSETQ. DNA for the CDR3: TGCGCCAGCAGCTTGGCCGGGGAAAGCGGTTCACCCCTCCACTTT. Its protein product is CASSLAGESGSPLHF.

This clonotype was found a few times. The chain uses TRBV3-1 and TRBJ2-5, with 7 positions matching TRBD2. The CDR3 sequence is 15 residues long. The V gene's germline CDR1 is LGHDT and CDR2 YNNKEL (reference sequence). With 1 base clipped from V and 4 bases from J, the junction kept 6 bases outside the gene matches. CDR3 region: CASSQAGGEGETQYF. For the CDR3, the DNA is TGTGCCAGCAGCCAAGCTGGGGGGGAAGGAGAGACCCAGTACTTC.

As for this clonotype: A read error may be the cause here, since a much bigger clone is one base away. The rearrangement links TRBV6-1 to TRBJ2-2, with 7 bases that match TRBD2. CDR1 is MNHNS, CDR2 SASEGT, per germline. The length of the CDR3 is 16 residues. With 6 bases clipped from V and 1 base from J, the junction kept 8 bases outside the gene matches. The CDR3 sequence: CASRLSGALNTGELFF. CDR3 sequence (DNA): TGTGCCAGCAGACTAAGCGGGGCTTTGAACACCGGGGAGCTGTTTTTT.

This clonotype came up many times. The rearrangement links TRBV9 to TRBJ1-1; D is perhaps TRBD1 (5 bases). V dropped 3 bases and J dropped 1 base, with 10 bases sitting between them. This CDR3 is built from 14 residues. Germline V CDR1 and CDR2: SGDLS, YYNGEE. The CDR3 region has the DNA TGTGCCAGCAGCGCCGGGACGGCGAACACTGAAGCTTTCTTT. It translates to CASSAGTANTEAFF.

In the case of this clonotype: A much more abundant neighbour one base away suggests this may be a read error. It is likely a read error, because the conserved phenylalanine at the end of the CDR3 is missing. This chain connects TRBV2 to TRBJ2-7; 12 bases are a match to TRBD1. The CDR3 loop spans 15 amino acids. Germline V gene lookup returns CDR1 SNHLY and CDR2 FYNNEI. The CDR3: CAISESGQGAYEQYL. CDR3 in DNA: TGTGCCATCAGTGAGTCGGGACAGGGGGCTTACGAGCAGTACCTC.

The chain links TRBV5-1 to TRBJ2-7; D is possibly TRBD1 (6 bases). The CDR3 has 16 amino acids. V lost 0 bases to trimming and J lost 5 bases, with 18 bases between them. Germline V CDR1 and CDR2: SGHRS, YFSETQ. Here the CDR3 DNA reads TGCGCCAGCAGCTTGGCCGGAACAGGGCTTGGCGACGAGCAGTACTTC. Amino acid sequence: CASSLAGTGLGDEQYF.

The CDR3 here is CASSSPGLAVQETQYF. CDR3 DNA: TGTGCCAGCAGTTCCCCGGGACTAGCGGTCCAAGAGACCCAGTACTTC. This chain joins TRBV28 and TRBJ2-5, with 11 bases lining up with TRBD2. Germline lookup yields CDR1 MDHEN and CDR2 SYDVKM. The CDR3 spans 16 residues. Germline trimming cut 4 bases from V and 1 base from J; bases unmatched to any gene: 5.

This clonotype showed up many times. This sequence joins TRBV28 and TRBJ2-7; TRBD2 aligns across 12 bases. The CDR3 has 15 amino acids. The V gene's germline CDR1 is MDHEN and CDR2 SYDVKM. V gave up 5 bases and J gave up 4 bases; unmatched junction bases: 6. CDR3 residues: CASSRTSGAHYEQYF. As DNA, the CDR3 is TGTGCCAGCAGTAGGACTAGCGGGGCACATTACGAGCAGTACTTC.

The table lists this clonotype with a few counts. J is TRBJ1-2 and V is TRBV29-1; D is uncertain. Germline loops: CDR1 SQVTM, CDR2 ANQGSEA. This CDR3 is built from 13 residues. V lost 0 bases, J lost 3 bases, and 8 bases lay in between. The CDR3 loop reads CSVEDQTYYGYTF. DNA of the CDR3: TGCAGCGTTGAAGATCAAACTTACTATGGCTACACCTTC.

Here the CDR3 reads CASSEGLAGQQETQYF. As DNA, the CDR3 is TGTGCCAGCAGTGAAGGACTAGCGGGACAACAAGAGACCCAGTACTTC. V is TRBV6-4 and J is TRBJ2-4, with 12 nucleotides matching TRBD2. With the DNA end fitting TRBJ2-5 better, the J assignment may be wrong. Germline V gene sequence: CDR1 MRHNA, CDR2 SNTAGT. This CDR3 comprises 16 residues.

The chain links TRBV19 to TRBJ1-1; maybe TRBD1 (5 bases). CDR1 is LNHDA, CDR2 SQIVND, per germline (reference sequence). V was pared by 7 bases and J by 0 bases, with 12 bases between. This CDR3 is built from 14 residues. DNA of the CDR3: TGTGCCAGTAATCCGGGACGGGTGAACACTGAAGCTTTCTTT. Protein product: CASNPGRVNTEAFF.